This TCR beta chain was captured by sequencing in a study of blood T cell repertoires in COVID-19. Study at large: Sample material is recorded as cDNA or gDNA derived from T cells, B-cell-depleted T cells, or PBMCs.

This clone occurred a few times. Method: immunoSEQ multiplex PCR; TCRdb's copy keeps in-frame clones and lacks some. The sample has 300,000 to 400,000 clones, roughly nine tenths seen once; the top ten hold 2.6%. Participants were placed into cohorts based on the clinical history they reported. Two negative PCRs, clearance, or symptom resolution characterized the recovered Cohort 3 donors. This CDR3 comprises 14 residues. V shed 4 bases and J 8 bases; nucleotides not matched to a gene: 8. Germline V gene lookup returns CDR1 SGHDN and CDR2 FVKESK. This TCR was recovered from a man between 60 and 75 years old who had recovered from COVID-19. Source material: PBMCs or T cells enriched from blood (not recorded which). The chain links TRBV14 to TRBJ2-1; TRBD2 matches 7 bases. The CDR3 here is CASSRALAAYEQFF. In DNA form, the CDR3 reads TGTGCCAGCAGCCGAGCCCTAGCGGCATATGAGCAGTTCTTC.